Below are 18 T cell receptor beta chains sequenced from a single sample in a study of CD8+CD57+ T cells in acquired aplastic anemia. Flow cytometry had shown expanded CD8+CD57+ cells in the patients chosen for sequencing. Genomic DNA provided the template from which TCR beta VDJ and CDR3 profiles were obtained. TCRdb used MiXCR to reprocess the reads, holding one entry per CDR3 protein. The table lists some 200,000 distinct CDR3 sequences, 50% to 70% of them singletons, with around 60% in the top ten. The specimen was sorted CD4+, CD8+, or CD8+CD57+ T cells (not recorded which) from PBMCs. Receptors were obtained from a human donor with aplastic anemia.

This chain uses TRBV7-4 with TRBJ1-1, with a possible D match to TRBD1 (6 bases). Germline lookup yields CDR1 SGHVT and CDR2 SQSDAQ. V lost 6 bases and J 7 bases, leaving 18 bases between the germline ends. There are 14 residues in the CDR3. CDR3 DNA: TGTGCCAGCAGTTTTGGCGGGGGGGCCAATGAAGCTTTCTTT. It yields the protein CASSFGGGANEAFF.

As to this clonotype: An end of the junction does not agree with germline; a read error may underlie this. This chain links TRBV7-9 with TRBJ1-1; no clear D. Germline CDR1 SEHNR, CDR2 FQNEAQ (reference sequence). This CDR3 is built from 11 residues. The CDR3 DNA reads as TGTGCCAGCAGGTTTAACACTGAAGCTTCCTTT. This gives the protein CASRFNTEASF.

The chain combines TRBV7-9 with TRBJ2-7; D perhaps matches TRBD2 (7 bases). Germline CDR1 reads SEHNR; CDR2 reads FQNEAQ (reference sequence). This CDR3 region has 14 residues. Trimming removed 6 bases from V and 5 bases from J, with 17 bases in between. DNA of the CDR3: TGTGCCAGCAGACCGAGGGGGGGAGTCCACGAGCAGTACTTC. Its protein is CASRPRGGVHEQYF.

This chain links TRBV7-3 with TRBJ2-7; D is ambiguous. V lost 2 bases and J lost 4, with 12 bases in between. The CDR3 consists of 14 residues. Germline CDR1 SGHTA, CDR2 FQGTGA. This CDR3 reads CASSLAPASYEQYF. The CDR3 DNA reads TGTGCCAGCAGCTTAGCGCCGGCATCTTACGAGCAGTACTTC.

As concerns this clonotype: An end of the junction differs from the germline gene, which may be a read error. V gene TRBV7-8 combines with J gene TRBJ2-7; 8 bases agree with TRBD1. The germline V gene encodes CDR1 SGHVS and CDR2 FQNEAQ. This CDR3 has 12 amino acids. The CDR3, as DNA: TGTGCCAGCAGCTGGGACAGGACGGAGGGAGACTTC. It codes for CASSWDRTEGDF.

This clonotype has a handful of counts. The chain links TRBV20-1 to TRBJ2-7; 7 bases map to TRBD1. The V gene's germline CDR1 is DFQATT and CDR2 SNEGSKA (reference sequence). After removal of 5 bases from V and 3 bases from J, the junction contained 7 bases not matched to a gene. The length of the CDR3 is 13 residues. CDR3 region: CSASPQGLYEQYF. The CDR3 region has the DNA TGCAGTGCTTCCCCACAGGGGCTCTACGAGCAGTACTTC.

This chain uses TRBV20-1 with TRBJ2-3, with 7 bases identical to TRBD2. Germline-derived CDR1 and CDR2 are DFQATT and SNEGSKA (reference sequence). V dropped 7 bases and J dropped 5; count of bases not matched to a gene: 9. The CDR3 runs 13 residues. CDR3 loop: CSERREVLDTQYF. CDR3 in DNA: TGCAGTGAAAGACGGGAGGTTTTAGATACGCAGTATTTT.

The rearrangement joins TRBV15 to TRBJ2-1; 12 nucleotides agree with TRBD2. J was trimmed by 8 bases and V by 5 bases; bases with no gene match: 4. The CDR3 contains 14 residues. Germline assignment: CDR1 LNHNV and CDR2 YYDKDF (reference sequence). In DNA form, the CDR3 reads TGTGCCACCAGCGGACTAGCGGGATGGCATGAGCAGTTCTTC. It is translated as CATSGLAGWHEQFF.

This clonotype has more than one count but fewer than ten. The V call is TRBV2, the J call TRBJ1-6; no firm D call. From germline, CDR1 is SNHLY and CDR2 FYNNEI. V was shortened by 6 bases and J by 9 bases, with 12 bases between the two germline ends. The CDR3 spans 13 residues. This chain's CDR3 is CASRRPSVSPLHF. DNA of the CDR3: TGTGCCAGCAGGAGGCCCTCTGTTTCACCCCTCCACTTT. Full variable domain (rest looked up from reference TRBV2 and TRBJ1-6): EPEVTQTPSHQVTQMGQEVILRCVPISNHLYFYWYRQILGQKVEFLVSFYNNEISEKSEIFDDQFSVERPDGSNFTLKIRSTKLEDSAMYFCASRRPSVSPLHFGNGTRLTVT.

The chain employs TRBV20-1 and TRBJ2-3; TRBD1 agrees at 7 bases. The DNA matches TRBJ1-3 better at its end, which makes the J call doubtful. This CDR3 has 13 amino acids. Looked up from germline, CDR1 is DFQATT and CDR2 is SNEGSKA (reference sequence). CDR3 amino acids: CSASNRGGNTIYF. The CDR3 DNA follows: TGCAGTGCTAGTAACAGGGGAGGAAACACCATATATTTT.

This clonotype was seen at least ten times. The CDR3 DNA sequence: TGTGCCAGCAGCTATTCGGGGGGGCAGAGAGAGACCCAGTACTTC. This codes for CASSYSGGQRETQYF. The chain joins TRBV7-9 to TRBJ2-5; 8 bases are a match to TRBD2. The length of the CDR3 is 15 residues. V shed 4 bases and J 4 bases; nucleotides not matched to a gene: 8. CDR1 and CDR2 (germline): SEHNR, FQNEAQ (reference sequence).

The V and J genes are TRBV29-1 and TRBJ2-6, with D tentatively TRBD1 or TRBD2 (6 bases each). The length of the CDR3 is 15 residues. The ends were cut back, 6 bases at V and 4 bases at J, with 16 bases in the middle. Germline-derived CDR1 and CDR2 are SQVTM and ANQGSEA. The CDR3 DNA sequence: TGCAGCGTGGGGGGCGGACGCGAAGGGGCCAACGTCCTGACTTTC. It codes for CSVGGGREGANVLTF.

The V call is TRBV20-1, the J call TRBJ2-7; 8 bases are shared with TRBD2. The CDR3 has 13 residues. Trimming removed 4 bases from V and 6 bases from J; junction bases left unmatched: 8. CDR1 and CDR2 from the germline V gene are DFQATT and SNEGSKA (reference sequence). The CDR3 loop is CSAKTGGPVEQYF. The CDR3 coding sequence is TGCAGTGCTAAAACGGGAGGGCCGGTCGAGCAGTACTTC.

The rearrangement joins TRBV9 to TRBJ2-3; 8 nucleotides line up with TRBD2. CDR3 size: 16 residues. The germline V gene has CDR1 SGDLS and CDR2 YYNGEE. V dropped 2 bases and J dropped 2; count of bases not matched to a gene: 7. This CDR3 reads CASSVTRGGYTDTQYF. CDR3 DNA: TGTGCCAGCAGCGTTACCCGGGGGGGCTACACAGATACGCAGTATTTT.

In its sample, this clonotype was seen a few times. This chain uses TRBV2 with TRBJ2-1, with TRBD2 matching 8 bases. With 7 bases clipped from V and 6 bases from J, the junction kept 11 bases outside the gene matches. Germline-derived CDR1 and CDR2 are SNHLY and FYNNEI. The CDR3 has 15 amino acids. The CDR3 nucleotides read TGTGCCAGCACTTCCATGGGTCTAGCGGGCAATGAGCAGTTCTTC. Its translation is CASTSMGLAGNEQFF.

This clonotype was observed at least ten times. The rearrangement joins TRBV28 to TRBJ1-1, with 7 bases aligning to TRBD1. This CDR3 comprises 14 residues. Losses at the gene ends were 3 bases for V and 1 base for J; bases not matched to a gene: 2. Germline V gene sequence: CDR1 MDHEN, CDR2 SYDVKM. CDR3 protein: CASSLGQRNTEAFF. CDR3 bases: TGTGCCAGCAGTTTGGGACAGCGGAACACTGAAGCTTTCTTT.

In nucleotides, the CDR3 is TGCGCCAGCAGCCAAGCAGGGCCTGGGGCCAACGTCCTGACTTTC. This gives the protein CASSQAGPGANVLTF. The gene calls are TRBV4-3 and TRBJ2-6; a possible D gene is TRBD1 (5 bases). The germline V gene has CDR1 LGHNA and CDR2 YSLEER. V was pared by 1 base and J by 2 bases, with 6 bases between. CDR3 size: 15 residues.

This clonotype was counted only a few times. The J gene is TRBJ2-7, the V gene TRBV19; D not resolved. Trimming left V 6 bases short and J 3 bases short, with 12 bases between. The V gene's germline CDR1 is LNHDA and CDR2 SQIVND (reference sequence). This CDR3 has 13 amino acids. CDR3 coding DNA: TGTGCCAGTAGAGCAGACAAGGACTACGAGCAGTACTTC. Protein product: CASRADKDYEQYF.